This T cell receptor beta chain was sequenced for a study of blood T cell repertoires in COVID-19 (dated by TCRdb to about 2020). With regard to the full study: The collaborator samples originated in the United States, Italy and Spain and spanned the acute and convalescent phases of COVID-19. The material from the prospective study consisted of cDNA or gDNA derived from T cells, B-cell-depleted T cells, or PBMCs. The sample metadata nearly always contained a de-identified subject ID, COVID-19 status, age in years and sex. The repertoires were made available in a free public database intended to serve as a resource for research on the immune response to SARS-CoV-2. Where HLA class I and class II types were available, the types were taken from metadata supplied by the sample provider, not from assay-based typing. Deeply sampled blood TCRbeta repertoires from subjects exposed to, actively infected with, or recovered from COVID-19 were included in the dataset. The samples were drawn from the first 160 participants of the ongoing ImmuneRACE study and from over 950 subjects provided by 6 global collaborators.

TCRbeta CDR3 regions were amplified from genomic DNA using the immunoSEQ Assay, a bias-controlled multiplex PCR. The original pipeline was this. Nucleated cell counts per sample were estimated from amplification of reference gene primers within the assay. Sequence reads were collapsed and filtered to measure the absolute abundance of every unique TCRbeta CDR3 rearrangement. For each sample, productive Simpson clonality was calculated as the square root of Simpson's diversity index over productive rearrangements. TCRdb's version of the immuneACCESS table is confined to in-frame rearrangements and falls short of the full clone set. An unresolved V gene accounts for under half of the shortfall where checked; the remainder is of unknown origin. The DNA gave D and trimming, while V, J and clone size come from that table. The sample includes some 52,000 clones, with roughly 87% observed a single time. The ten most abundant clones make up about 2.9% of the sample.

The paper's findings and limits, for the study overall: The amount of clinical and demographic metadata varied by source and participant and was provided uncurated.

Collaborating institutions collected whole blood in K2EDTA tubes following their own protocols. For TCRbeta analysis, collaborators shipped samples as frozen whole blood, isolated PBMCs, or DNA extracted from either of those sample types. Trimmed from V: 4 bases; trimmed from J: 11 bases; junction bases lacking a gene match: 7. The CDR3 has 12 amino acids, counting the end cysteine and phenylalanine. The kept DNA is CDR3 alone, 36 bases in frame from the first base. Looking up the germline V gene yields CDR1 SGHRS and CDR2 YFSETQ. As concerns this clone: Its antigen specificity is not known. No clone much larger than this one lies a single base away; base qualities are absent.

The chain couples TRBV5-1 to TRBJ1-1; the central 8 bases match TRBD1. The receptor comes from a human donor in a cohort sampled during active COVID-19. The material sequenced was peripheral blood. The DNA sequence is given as TGCGCCAGCAGCCACGGACAGGGCAAGGCTTTCTTT. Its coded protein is CASSHGQGKAFF.